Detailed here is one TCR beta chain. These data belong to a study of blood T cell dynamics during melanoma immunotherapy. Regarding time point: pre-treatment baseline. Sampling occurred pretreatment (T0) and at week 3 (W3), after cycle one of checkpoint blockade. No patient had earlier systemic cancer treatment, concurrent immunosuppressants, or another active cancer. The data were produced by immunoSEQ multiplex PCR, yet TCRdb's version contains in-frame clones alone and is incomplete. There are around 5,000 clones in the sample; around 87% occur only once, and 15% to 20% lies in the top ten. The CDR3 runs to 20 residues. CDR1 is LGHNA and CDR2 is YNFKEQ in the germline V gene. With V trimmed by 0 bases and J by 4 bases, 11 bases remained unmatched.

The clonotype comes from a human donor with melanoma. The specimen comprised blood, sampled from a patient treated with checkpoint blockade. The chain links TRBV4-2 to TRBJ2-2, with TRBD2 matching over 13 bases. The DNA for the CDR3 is TGTGCCAGCAGCCAAGATAGAACTAGCGGGAGGGGTTCGGGCACCGGGGAGCTGTTTTTT. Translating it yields CASSQDRTSGRGSGTGELFF.